This TCR beta chain derives from a study of blood T cell repertoires in COVID-19. Study context: Specimens from acute and convalescent COVID-19 originated in the United States, Italy and Spain. Sources were T cells, B-cell-depleted T cells, or PBMCs; the material itself was cDNA or gDNA.

In the study's own analysis: Counts of nucleated cells, estimated from reference gene primer amplification, were obtained. Repertoires were generated with immunoSEQ multiplex PCR, while TCRdb's copy carries only in-frame clones and drops some. V and J calls and clone size are given by that table; D and trimming were obtained from the DNA. The sample lists 200,000 or so clones, around 90% occurring once. The Seattle site enrolled patients during active infection and followed them longitudinally. The CDR3 runs 13 residues. The ends were cut back, 3 bases at V and 7 bases at J, with 12 bases in the middle.

Sequencing was performed on peripheral blood. The sequence was obtained from a young man with COVID-19, enrolled during active disease. The J gene is TRBJ1-2, the V gene TRBV12-3 or TRBV12-4, with TRBD1 as a possible D gene (6 bases). CDR3 DNA sequence: TGTGCCAGCAGTTTTGAGGGGGTACGTGGCTACACCTTC. This sequence encodes CASSFEGVRGYTF.